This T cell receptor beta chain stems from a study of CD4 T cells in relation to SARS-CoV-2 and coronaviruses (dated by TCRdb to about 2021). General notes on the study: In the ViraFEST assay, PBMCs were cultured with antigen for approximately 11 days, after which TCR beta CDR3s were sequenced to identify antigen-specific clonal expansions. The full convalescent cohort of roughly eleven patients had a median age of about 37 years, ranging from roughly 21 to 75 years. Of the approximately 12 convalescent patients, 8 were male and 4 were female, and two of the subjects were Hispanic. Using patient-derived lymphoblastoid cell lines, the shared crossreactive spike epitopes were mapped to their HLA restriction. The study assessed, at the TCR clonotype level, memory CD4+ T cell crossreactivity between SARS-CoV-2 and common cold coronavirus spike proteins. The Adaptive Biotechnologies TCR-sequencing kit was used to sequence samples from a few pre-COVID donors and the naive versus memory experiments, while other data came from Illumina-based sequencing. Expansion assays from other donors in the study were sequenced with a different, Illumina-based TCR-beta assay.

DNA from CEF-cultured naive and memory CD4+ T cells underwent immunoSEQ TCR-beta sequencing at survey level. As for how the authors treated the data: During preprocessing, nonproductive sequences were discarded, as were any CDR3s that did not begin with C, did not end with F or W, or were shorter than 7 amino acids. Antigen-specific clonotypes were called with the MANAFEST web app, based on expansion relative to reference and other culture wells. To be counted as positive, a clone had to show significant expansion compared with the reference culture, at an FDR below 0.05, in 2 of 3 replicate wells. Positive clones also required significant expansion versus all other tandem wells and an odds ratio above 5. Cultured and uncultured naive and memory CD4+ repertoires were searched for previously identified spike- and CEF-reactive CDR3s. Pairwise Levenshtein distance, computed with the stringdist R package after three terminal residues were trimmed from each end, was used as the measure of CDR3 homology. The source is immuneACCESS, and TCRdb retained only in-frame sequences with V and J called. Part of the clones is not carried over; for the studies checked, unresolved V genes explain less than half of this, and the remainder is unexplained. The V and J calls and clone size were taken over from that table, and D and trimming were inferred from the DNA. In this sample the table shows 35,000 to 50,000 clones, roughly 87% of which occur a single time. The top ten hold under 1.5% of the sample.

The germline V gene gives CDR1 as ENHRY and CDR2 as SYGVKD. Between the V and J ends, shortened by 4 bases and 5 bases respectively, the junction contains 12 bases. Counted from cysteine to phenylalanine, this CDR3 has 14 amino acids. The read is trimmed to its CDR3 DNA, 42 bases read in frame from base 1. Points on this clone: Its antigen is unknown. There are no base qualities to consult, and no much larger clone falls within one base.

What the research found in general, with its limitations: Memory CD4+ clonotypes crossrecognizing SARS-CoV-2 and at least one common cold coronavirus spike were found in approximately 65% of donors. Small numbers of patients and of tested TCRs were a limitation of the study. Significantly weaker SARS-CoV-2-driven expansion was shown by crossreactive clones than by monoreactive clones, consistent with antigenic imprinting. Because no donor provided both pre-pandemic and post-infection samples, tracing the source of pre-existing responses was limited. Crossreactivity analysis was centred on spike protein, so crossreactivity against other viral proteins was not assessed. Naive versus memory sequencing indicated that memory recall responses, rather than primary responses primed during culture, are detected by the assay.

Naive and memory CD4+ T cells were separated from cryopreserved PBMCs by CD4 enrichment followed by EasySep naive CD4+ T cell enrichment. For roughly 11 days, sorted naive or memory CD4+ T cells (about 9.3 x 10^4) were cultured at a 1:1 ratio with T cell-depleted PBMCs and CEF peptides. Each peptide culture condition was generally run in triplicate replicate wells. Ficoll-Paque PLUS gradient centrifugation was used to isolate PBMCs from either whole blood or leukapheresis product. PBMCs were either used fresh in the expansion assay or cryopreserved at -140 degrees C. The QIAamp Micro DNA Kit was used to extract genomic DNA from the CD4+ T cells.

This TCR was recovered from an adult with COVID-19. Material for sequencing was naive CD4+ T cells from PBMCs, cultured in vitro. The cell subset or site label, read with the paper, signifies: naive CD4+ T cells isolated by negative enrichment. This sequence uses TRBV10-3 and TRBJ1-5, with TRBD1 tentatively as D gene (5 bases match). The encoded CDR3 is CAISALDTDQPQHF. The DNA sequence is TGTGCCATCAGTGCCTTGGACACCGATCAGCCCCAGCATTTT.